One and the same sample provided the 25 T cell receptor beta chains below, sequenced in a study of OX40 agonist ivuxolimab in advanced cancers. The table came from immunoSEQ multiplex PCR; TCRdb's copy has only in-frame clones and leaves some out. The sample lists fewer than 85,000 clones; over 75% were seen once. This specimen was CD4+ or CD8+ T cells sorted from blood, taken in a trial of the OX40 agonist ivuxolimab. Receptor source: an adult with an advanced solid tumor such as melanoma, head and neck, liver or kidney cancer.

The chain carries TRBV19 and TRBJ2-5; either TRBD1 or TRBD2 may supply D (6 bases each). The CDR3 runs to 15 residues. The germline V gene has CDR1 LNHDA and CDR2 SQIVND (reference sequence). The V gene lost 4 bases and the J gene lost 5 bases, with 17 bases spanning the gap. In DNA, the CDR3 is TGTGCCAGTAGTACCTTGGGGGGCGCAGGGGAGACCCAGTACTTC. Translated: CASSTLGGAGETQYF.

The chain carries TRBV4-3 and TRBJ1-2, with 10 positions matching TRBD1. Germline CDR1 and CDR2: LGHNA and YSLEER. CDR3 length: 15 residues. Germline trimming cut 4 bases from V and 6 bases from J; bases unmatched to any gene: 8. The CDR3 DNA reads TGCGCCAGCAGCCGAGCTGCCGGGACAGGGGATGGCTACACCTTC. This codes for CASSRAAGTGDGYTF.

The chain is built from TRBV18 and TRBJ1-1, with D possibly being TRBD1 (5 bases). Trimming removed 1 base from V and 0 bases from J, with 9 bases in between. Germline V gives CDR1 KGHSH, CDR2 LQKENI. The CDR3 consists of 15 residues. The CDR3 sequence is CASSPRGTVNTEAFF. CDR3 in DNA: TGTGCCAGCTCACCACGGGGGACGGTGAACACTGAAGCTTTCTTT. Supplemented by reference TRBV18 and TRBJ1-1, the full variable domain reads NAGVMQNPRHLVRRRGQEARLRCSPMKGHSHVYWYRQLPEEGLKFMVYLQKENIIDESGMPKERFSAEFPKEGPSILRIQQVVRGDSAAYFCASSPRGTVNTEAFFGQGTRLTVV.

The rearrangement links TRBV6-5 to TRBJ2-7; 9 nucleotides agree with TRBD2. Unmatched junction bases numbered 7, after V lost 6 bases and J lost 1 base. The germline CDR1 and CDR2 sequences are MNHEY and SVGAGI. This CDR3 region has 15 residues. The CDR3 loop reads CASSLSGRLSYEQYF. CDR3 sequence (DNA): TGTGCCAGCAGCCTTAGCGGGAGATTATCCTACGAGCAGTACTTC.

The genes are TRBV7-9 and TRBJ1-2, with 8 positions matching TRBD1. Germline V gene sequence: CDR1 SEHNR, CDR2 FQNEAQ (reference sequence). This CDR3 is 14 amino acids long. The V segment lost 7 bases and the J segment 2 bases; nucleotides outside the gene matches: 6. This CDR3 reads CASNPGQANYGYTF. The CDR3 DNA follows: TGTGCCAGCAACCCGGGACAGGCGAACTATGGCTACACCTTC.

This clone occurred a few times. This chain uses TRBV30 with TRBJ1-6; D might be TRBD1 (5 bases). The CDR3 length is 13 residues. The V and J ends lost 3 bases and 8 bases respectively, with 11 bases between them. The germline V gene has CDR1 GTSNPN and CDR2 SVGIG (reference sequence). CDR3: CAWSPGGDSPLHF. The CDR3 DNA is TGTGCCTGGAGCCCAGGAGGGGATTCACCCCTCCACTTT. Full variable domain (rest looked up from reference TRBV30 and TRBJ1-6): SQTIHQWPATLVQPVGSPLSLECTVEGTSNPNLYWYRQAAGRGLQLLFYSVGIGQISSEVPQNLSASRPQDRQFILSSKKLLLSDSGFYLCAWSPGGDSPLHFGNGTRLTVT.

This CDR3 is CASSAPGLASTTQYF. The CDR3 nucleotides are TGTGCCAGCAGTGCGCCGGGACTAGCGTCAACTACGCAGTATTTT. This rearrangement joins TRBV2 to TRBJ2-3, with 10 bases fitting TRBD2. With 4 bases clipped from V and 8 bases from J, the junction kept 9 bases outside the gene matches. CDR1 is SNHLY and CDR2 is FYNNEI in the germline V gene. CDR3 length: 15 amino acids.

The chain links TRBV28 to TRBJ2-7; D could derive from TRBD1 or TRBD2 (5 bases each). Germline V CDR1 and CDR2: MDHEN, SYDVKM. Trimming removed 4 bases at V and 0 bases at J, with 16 bases between. The CDR3 totals 16 residues. The CDR3 reads CASSSGTNSGSYEQYF. CDR3 DNA sequence: TGTGCCAGCAGTTCGGGGACCAACTCGGGCTCCTACGAGCAGTACTTC.

The gene calls are TRBV7-2 and TRBJ2-6; possible D gene TRBD1, 6 bases. Per the germline V gene, CDR1 is SGHTA and CDR2 is FQGNSA. The CDR3 extends over 16 amino acids. Between the trimmed V and J ends, which lost 4 bases and 5 bases, there was a span of 15 bases. The CDR3 sequence: CASSWGTSPWANVLTF. DNA of the CDR3: TGTGCCAGCAGCTGGGGGACATCCCCCTGGGCCAACGTCCTGACTTTC.

The rearrangement joins TRBV28 to TRBJ1-2; TRBD1 is a possible D gene (5 bases). This CDR3 is built from 15 residues. The germline V gene has CDR1 MDHEN and CDR2 SYDVKM. Trimming cost V 6 bases and J 0 bases, with 14 bases left between them. The CDR3 region is CASSLTGGSNYGYTF. CDR3 sequence (DNA): TGTGCCAGCAGCTTGACTGGGGGGTCTAACTATGGCTACACCTTC.

The chain employs TRBV29-1 and TRBJ2-3; D may correspond to TRBD1 or TRBD2 (5 bases each). Trimming took 5 bases from V and 2 from J, leaving 14 bases between them. Germline V gene lookup returns CDR1 SQVTM and CDR2 ANQGSEA. This CDR3 spans 14 amino acids. The CDR3 DNA sequence: TGCAGCGTTTCAAGGGGAGAGGTCACAGATACGCAGTATTTT. Amino acids: CSVSRGEVTDTQYF.

The J gene is TRBJ1-3, the V gene TRBV14, with D possibly being TRBD1 (5 bases). CDR1 SGHDN and CDR2 FVKESK come from the germline V gene. The V end was cut by 3 bases, the J end by 8 bases, with 11 bases between. This CDR3 has 13 amino acids. Here the CDR3 reads CASSQTRGDTIYF. The CDR3 bases are TGTGCCAGCAGCCAGACCCGGGGGGACACCATATATTTT.

This clone was seen just once. V and J are TRBV5-6 and TRBJ2-1; 11 bases are a match to TRBD2. Germline V CDR1 and CDR2: SGHDT, YYEEEE. The CDR3 is 15 amino acids. V shed 4 bases and J 5 bases; nucleotides not matched to a gene: 5. The CDR3 is CASSLAGGSNNEQFF. CDR3 bases: TGTGCCAGCAGCCTAGCGGGAGGTAGCAACAATGAGCAGTTCTTC.

The rearrangement links TRBV6-1 to TRBJ2-5; 12 bases agree with TRBD2. The CDR3 has 15 residues. The V segment lost 5 bases and the J segment 6 bases; nucleotides outside the gene matches: 7. Germline CDR1 MNHNS, CDR2 SASEGT. The CDR3 sequence: CASSSLLAGGQTQYF. CDR3 bases: TGTGCCAGCAGTTCCTTACTAGCGGGGGGCCAGACCCAGTACTTC.

V gene TRBV30 combines with J gene TRBJ2-2; TRBD2 matches at 8 bases. The CDR3 extends over 14 amino acids. Germline assignment: CDR1 GTSNPN and CDR2 SVGIG (reference sequence). The V and J ends lost 8 bases and 3 bases, in that order; junction bases with no gene match: 8. The CDR3: CAGGSGGYTGELFF. CDR3 in DNA: TGTGCCGGAGGGAGCGGGGGATACACCGGGGAGCTGTTTTTT. Drawing the rest from reference TRBV30 and TRBJ2-2, the complete variable domain is SQTIHQWPATLVQPVGSPLSLECTVEGTSNPNLYWYRQAAGRGLQLLFYSVGIGQISSEVPQNLSASRPQDRQFILSSKKLLLSDSGFYLCAGGSGGYTGELFFGEGSRLTVL.

The chain carries TRBV7-6 and TRBJ2-5; 7 bases align to TRBD2. Trimming cost V 3 bases and J 2 bases; bases outside gene matches: 3. The CDR3 sequence is 14 residues long. CDR1 SGHVS and CDR2 FNYEAQ come from the germline V gene. The CDR3 DNA follows: TGTGCCAGCAGCTTGCTAGCGGAGCAAGAGACCCAGTACTTC. This encodes CASSLLAEQETQYF.

This chain uses TRBV11-2 with TRBJ2-5; D tentatively reads TRBD1 or TRBD2 (6 bases each). V lost 0 bases and J lost 1, with 15 bases in between. CDR1 is SGHAT and CDR2 is FQNNGV in the germline V gene. The CDR3 contains 17 residues. The chain's CDR3 is CASSLDREGGGQETQYF. Written as DNA, the CDR3 is TGTGCCAGCAGCTTAGACAGGGAAGGGGGAGGCCAAGAGACCCAGTACTTC. Drawing the rest from reference TRBV11-2 and TRBJ2-5, the complete variable domain is EAGVAQSPRYKIIEKRQSVAFWCNPISGHATLYWYQQILGQGPKLLIQFQNNGVVDDSQLPKDRFSAERLKGVDSTLKIQPAKLEDSAVYLCASSLDREGGGQETQYFGPGTRLLVL.

This clone was observed once. This chain connects TRBV2 to TRBJ2-4, with 14 positions matching TRBD2. The junction had 8 bases not matched to a gene; V was cut back by 4 bases and J by 6 bases. The germline V gene encodes CDR1 SNHLY and CDR2 FYNNEI. The CDR3 runs 17 residues. This chain's CDR3 is CASSALLGLAGVNIQYF. The CDR3 bases are TGTGCCAGCAGTGCCCTACTGGGACTAGCGGGGGTAAACATTCAGTACTTC.

The genes are TRBV6-5 and TRBJ1-1, with D uncertain. The CDR3 is made up of 15 amino acids. Germline CDR1 MNHEY, CDR2 SVGAGI. The V gene lost 0 bases and the J gene lost 0 bases, with 8 bases spanning the gap. The CDR3 protein is CASSYSRHLNTEAFF. In DNA form, the CDR3 reads TGTGCCAGCAGTTACTCGAGGCACTTGAACACTGAAGCTTTCTTT.

The J gene is TRBJ2-5, the V gene TRBV4-2; no definite D call. This CDR3 is 14 amino acids long. Germline V gives CDR1 LGHNA, CDR2 YNFKEQ. V was clipped by 5 bases and J by 2 bases, with 12 bases between them. CDR3 sequence reads: CASSDSDKQETQYF. Here the CDR3 DNA reads TGTGCCAGCAGCGACTCAGACAAGCAAGAGACCCAGTACTTC.

This chain joins TRBV5-6 and TRBJ2-1; no clear D. The CDR3 contains 13 residues. Germline values: CDR1 SGHDT, CDR2 YYEEEE. The V end lost 1 base, the J end lost 5 bases, and 7 bases lay between the germline ends. CDR3 in amino acids: CASSLYTNNEQFF. DNA for the CDR3: TGTGCCAGCAGCTTGTACACCAACAATGAGCAGTTCTTC.

The chain employs TRBV5-1 and TRBJ1-4; 11 bases align to TRBD1. The germline CDR1 and CDR2 sequences are SGHRS and YFSETQ. V was pared by 4 bases and J by 7 bases, with 3 bases of the junction left unmatched. The CDR3 is 14 amino acids. The CDR3 DNA is TGCGCCAGCAGCAGGACAGGGGGCGGTGAAAAACTGTTTTTT. As protein: CASSRTGGGEKLFF.

V and J are TRBV5-8 and TRBJ2-5; 7 nucleotides line up with TRBD1. CDR3 length: 13 residues. Trimming cost V 5 bases and J 5 bases; bases outside gene matches: 6. Looked up from germline, CDR1 is SGHTS and CDR2 is YDEGEE. The CDR3 DNA follows: TGTGCCAGCAGTCGAGACAGGGCGGAGACCCAGTACTTC. Translated, it gives CASSRDRAETQYF.

The chain joins TRBV30 to TRBJ2-3; 7 nucleotides align to TRBD2. Per the germline V gene, CDR1 is GTSNPN and CDR2 is SVGIG (reference sequence). V gave up 7 bases and J gave up 9 bases; unmatched junction bases: 7. The CDR3 extends over 11 amino acids. As DNA, the CDR3 is TGTGCCTTTAAACTAGCGAGAACGCAGTATTTT. Translation: CAFKLARTQYF.

The chain couples TRBV28 to TRBJ1-2; TRBD1 matches 7 bases. Germline CDR1 and CDR2: MDHEN and SYDVKM. V shed 2 bases and J 8 bases; nucleotides not matched to a gene: 5. The CDR3 contains 13 residues. The CDR3: CASSLVGQVGYTF. Here the CDR3 DNA reads TGTGCCAGCAGTTTAGTAGGACAGGTGGGCTACACCTTC.